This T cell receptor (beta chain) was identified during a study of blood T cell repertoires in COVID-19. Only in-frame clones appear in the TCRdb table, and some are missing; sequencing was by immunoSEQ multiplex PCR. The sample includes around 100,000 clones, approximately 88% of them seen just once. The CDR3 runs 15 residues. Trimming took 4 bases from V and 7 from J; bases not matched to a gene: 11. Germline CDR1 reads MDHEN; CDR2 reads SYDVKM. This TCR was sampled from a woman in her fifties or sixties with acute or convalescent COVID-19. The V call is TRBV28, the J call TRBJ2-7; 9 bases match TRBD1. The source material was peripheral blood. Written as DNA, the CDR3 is TGTGCCAGCAGTTCAACCGGGACAGGGCAACAAGAGCAGTACTTC. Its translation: CASSSTGTGQQEQYF.